A selection of T cell receptor beta chains follows, all from one sample in a study of blood T cell repertoires in COVID-19. Here immunoSEQ multiplex PCR was the method, and the copy in TCRdb shows in-frame clones only, minus some. The sample consists of roughly 93,000 clones, 81% of them appearing once. Sequenced material: peripheral blood. All receptors come from an elderly woman with acute or convalescent COVID-19. CDR3s include the opening cysteine and the closing phenylalanine or tryptophan.

v_call	j_call	cdr3_aa
TRBV3-1/TRBV3-2	TRBJ2-3	CASSQRLLGGGTDTQYF
TRBV4-1	TRBJ1-2	CASSQPGTGRGYTF
TRBV19	TRBJ1-2	CASSIDGTGGYYGYTF
TRBV19	TRBJ1-2	CASSTRGRLSNYGYTF
TRBV6-2/TRBV6-3	TRBJ2-3	CASSYSGSSSTDTQYF
TRBV4-1	TRBJ2-1	CASSQDRGSYNEQFF
TRBV10-3	TRBJ1-6	CATQPGQGTNNSPLHF
TRBV2	TRBJ1-2	CASSGEKDGYTF
TRBV5-1	TRBJ2-1	CASSPPSGGLLEQFF
TRBV4-2	TRBJ1-3	CASSASQAVSGNTIYF
TRBV19	TRBJ2-3	CASSISTDTQYF
TRBV23-1	TRBJ1-1	CASSQAGLGTGTTEAFF
TRBV5-4	TRBJ2-1	CASSSWTSTYNEQFF
TRBV6-5	TRBJ1-4	CASSYGTGRREKLFF
TRBV18	TRBJ1-4	CASSPGTGIEEKLFF
TRBV6-1	TRBJ1-1	CASSEARFGRGWMNTEAFF
TRBV3-1/TRBV3-2	TRBJ1-2	CASSLATGVYGYTF
TRBV19	TRBJ2-7	CASSLPGQGAYEQYF
TRBV5-1	TRBJ1-4	CASSLVPGSGEKLFF
TRBV3-1/TRBV3-2	TRBJ2-7	CASSQGQGAGEQYF
TRBV3-1/TRBV3-2	TRBJ1-2	CASSPIWGVTNYGYTF
TRBV3-1/TRBV3-2	TRBJ2-2	CASSLTPGTGVAGELFF
TRBV27	TRBJ2-7	CASRDRVRGEQYF
TRBV28	TRBJ1-2	CASSYRMRAPRGYTF
TRBV28	TRBJ1-1	CASNSRDRGTEAFF
TRBV28	TRBJ1-2	CASGGYTF
TRBV7-9	TRBJ1-2	CASSLLGGGYTF
TRBV5-6	TRBJ1-2	CASRTKDRYGYTF
TRBV5-4	TRBJ1-4	CAISSGGAANEKLFF
TRBV6-5	TRBJ1-2	CAASAGVNYGYTF